These 8 T cell receptor beta chains came from one sample sequenced in a study of vaccination and CD4 T cells after COVID-19. No antigen has been assigned to these receptors. Sequenced with the Oncomine TCR Beta short-read assay was DNA taken from cultured CD4+ T cells. TCRdb ran MiXCR on the PCR reads and lists one entry per CDR3 protein. The sample shows about 20,000 distinct CDR3 sequences, roughly three fifths of them seen only once. As to treatment: roughly 10-day PBMC culture with coronavirus spike peptide pools or control peptides (ViraFEST assay). Here the sequenced sample was CD4+ T cells from blood, cultured in vitro, taken before SARS-CoV-2 vaccination. These receptor sequences come from a human donor who had recovered from COVID-19.

The chain recombines TRBV6-1 with TRBJ2-7; 8 positions agree with TRBD1. Germline V lookup: CDR1 MNHNS, CDR2 SASEGT. V shed 6 bases, J shed 3 bases, and the junction held 10 bases outside the gene matches. The CDR3 extends over 15 amino acids. This CDR3 reads CASSHAGTGGYEQYF. In DNA form, the CDR3 reads TGTGCCAGCAGCCACGCCGGGACAGGAGGCTACGAGCAGTACTTC.

The chain combines TRBV20-1 with TRBJ1-3; D is unresolved. The CDR3 runs to 15 residues. Germline V CDR1 and CDR2: DFQATT, SNEGSKA (reference sequence). Trimming cost V 3 bases and J 0 bases, with 12 bases left between them. DNA of the CDR3: TGCAGTGCTAGTGTTCATGCCTACTCTGGAAACACCATATATTTT. Translated: CSASVHAYSGNTIYF.

This clonotype was detected a few times. The CDR3 DNA follows: TGTGCCATCAGTGGGTTAGGGGATGGCTACACCTTC. It encodes CAISGLGDGYTF. The chain links TRBV10-3 to TRBJ1-2; a possible D gene is TRBD1 (5 bases). The CDR3 is made up of 12 amino acids. V gave up 4 bases and J gave up 6 bases, with 9 bases separating them. Germline V gene data show CDR1 as ENHRY and CDR2 as SYGVKD.

The rearrangement uses TRBV5-5 and TRBJ1-1; 8 bases are a match to TRBD1. CDR3 length equals 15 residues. Germline-derived CDR1 and CDR2 are SGHKS and YYEKEE (reference sequence). V shed 4 bases, J shed 0 bases, and the junction held 5 bases outside the gene matches. As DNA, the CDR3 is TGTGCCAGCAGCCCATTGACAGGGGTGAACACTGAAGCTTTCTTT. Protein sequence: CASSPLTGVNTEAFF.

The chain employs TRBV20-1 and TRBJ1-6, with 7 bases lining up with TRBD1. V dropped 1 base and J dropped 6; count of bases not matched to a gene: 9. CDR1 and CDR2 (germline): DFQATT, SNEGSKA (reference sequence). The CDR3 loop spans 16 amino acids. CDR3 nucleotide sequence: TGCAGTGCTAGAGGGGACAGCCTTGGGACTAATTCACCCCTCCACTTT. Translation gives CSARGDSLGTNSPLHF.

This clonotype showed up just a few times. V is TRBV20-1 and J is TRBJ1-5; no clear D gene. The CDR3 has 13 residues. Germline values: CDR1 DFQATT, CDR2 SNEGSKA (reference sequence). Trimming shortened V by 7 bases and J by 6 bases, and 16 bases separated the two germline ends. This CDR3 reads CSVKDERFQPQHF. The CDR3 bases are TGCAGTGTGAAGGACGAGAGGTTTCAGCCCCAGCATTTT.

This clonotype was found once. This sequence joins TRBV9 and TRBJ1-3; 7 bases fit TRBD1. The germline V gene has CDR1 SGDLS and CDR2 YYNGEE. This CDR3 comprises 16 residues. V lost 3 bases, J lost 4 bases, and 10 bases stayed unmatched. The CDR3 loop is CASSGRQGLSGNTIYF. The CDR3 DNA follows: TGTGCCAGCAGCGGTAGACAGGGACTCTCCGGAAACACCATATATTTT.

The chain joins TRBV7-9 to TRBJ2-5; D uncertain. Trimming left V 5 bases short and J 7 bases short, with 17 bases between. Per germline, CDR1 SEHNR and CDR2 FQNEAQ (reference sequence). The CDR3 spans 14 residues. CDR3 protein: CASSRERLTGTQYF. CDR3 coding DNA: TGTGCCAGCAGCCGCGAGAGGCTAACGGGGACCCAGTACTTC.